This entry lists 32 T cell receptor beta chains sequenced from one sample in a study of T cell repertoires in cytomegalovirus infection. One entry per CDR3 protein, called by TCRdb with MiXCR from the reads. This table has about 250,000 distinct CDR3 sequences, over 15% appearing once. The sample consisted of CD8+ T cells from PBMCs. These receptors came from a human donor in good health (CMV status not recorded). Some clones in this sample may be carry-over from other donors' samples.

This clonotype was counted a few times. CDR3 sequence: CASSRPGIGGAEAFF. For the CDR3, the DNA is TGCGCCAGCAGCCGCCCAGGGATTGGGGGGGCTGAAGCTTTCTTT. This sequence joins TRBV4-1 and TRBJ1-1; maybe TRBD1 (5 bases). The V end lost 4 bases, the J end lost 6 bases, and 18 bases lay between the germline ends. The CDR3 has 15 residues. Per the germline V gene, CDR1 is MGHRA and CDR2 is YSYEKL.

This clonotype was detected many times. The chain employs TRBV6-5 and TRBJ1-1; D remains unclear. The germline CDR1 and CDR2 sequences are MNHEY and SVGAGI. Trimming left V 3 bases short and J 1 base short, with 6 bases between. The CDR3 is made up of 13 amino acids. CDR3 sequence (DNA): TGTGCCAGCAGTTATGGGTGGAACACTGAAGCTTTCTTT. Translating gives CASSYGWNTEAFF.

The chain recombines TRBV5-6 with TRBJ1-4; TRBD1 matches at 7 bases. The CDR3 runs to 13 residues. After removal of 4 bases from V and 7 bases from J, the junction contained 4 bases not matched to a gene. The germline V gene has CDR1 SGHDT and CDR2 YYEEEE. CDR3 coding DNA: TGTGCCAGCAGCACGGGACAGTTTGAAAAACTGTTTTTT. Its translation: CASSTGQFEKLFF.

There are many counts of this clonotype. The V call is TRBV7-6, the J call TRBJ2-5; the D gene could be TRBD1 or TRBD2 (6 bases each). Germline values: CDR1 SGHVS, CDR2 FNYEAQ. V was shortened by 5 bases and J by 2 bases, with 15 bases between the two germline ends. CDR3 size: 15 residues. Written as DNA, the CDR3 is TGTGCCAGCAGCCGCATGGGGGGCATTCAAGAGACCCAGTACTTC. It encodes CASSRMGGIQETQYF. Complete variable domain (other parts from reference TRBV7-6 and TRBJ2-5): GAGVSQSPRYKVTKRGQDVALRCDPISGHVSLYWYRQALGQGPEFLTYFNYEAQQDKSGLPNDRFSAERPEGSISTLTIQRTEQRDSAMYRCASSRMGGIQETQYFGPGTRLLVL.

This clonotype was recorded at least ten times. The chain uses TRBV7-6 and TRBJ2-2; 9 bases map to TRBD1. From germline, CDR1 is SGHVS and CDR2 FNYEAQ. Trimming at V came to 1 base and at J to 6 bases, leaving 15 bases not matched to a gene. The CDR3 is 19 amino acids. The CDR3 loop reads CASSLDGTGGGKDAGELFF. The CDR3 nucleotides read TGTGCCAGCAGCTTAGATGGCACAGGGGGCGGAAAGGACGCCGGGGAGCTGTTTTTT.

At least ten counts were recorded for this clonotype. The V and J genes are TRBV7-6 and TRBJ1-3, with D possibly TRBD1 on 5 matching bases. V lost 4 bases to trimming and J lost 0 bases, with 16 bases between them. Germline lookup yields CDR1 SGHVS and CDR2 FNYEAQ. The CDR3 is 17 amino acids. CDR3 DNA: TGTGCCAGCAGCTCAAGTGACCCGGGACTCTCTGGAAACACCATATATTTT. It specifies CASSSSDPGLSGNTIYF.

This clonotype was counted ten times or more. The chain links TRBV7-9 to TRBJ2-7, with 9 nucleotides matching TRBD1. The germline gives CDR1 SEHNR, CDR2 FQNEAQ (reference sequence). The CDR3 sequence is 14 residues long. Trimming removed 6 bases from V and 6 bases from J; junction bases left unmatched: 9. The CDR3 coding sequence is TGTGCCAGCAGTGGTGGACAGGGGATATCCGAGCAGTACTTC. It is translated as CASSGGQGISEQYF.

This clonotype was counted a few times. The CDR3 nucleotides are TGTGCCACCAGCAACAACCTCGAGGCTAACTATGGCTACACCTTC. Protein sequence: CATSNNLEANYGYTF. The V gene is TRBV15, the J gene TRBJ1-2, with no clear D. Germline loops: CDR1 LNHNV, CDR2 YYDKDF (reference sequence). The V gene lost 4 bases and the J gene lost 0 bases, with 12 bases spanning the gap. CDR3 length: 15 amino acids.

The table lists this clonotype with many counts. The V call is TRBV4-1, the J call TRBJ2-7, with D unresolved. This CDR3 is built from 14 residues. V was trimmed by 5 bases and J by 3 bases, leaving 14 bases between them. Germline-derived CDR1 and CDR2 are MGHRA and YSYEKL. CDR3 DNA: TGCGCCAGCAGCAAATCCGACACAAACTACGAGCAGTACTTC. Protein product: CASSKSDTNYEQYF.

This clonotype was detected only a few times. The chain recombines TRBV19 with TRBJ2-1; 13 bases are a match to TRBD2. The V segment lost 3 bases and the J segment 7 bases; nucleotides outside the gene matches: 6. There are 16 residues in the CDR3. Germline values: CDR1 LNHDA, CDR2 SQIVND (reference sequence). The CDR3 sequence is CASSIMTSGGFNEQFF. The DNA for the CDR3 is TGTGCCAGTAGTATTATGACTAGCGGGGGGTTTAATGAGCAGTTCTTC.

The rearrangement links TRBV12-3 or TRBV12-4 to TRBJ2-5; D possibly matches TRBD1 or TRBD2 (6 bases each). The germline V and J ends were trimmed by 8 bases and 0 bases, with 16 bases remaining between them. The CDR3 extends over 15 amino acids. The CDR3: CASRGRNEYQETQYF. The DNA for the CDR3 is TGTGCCAGCCGGGGGCGTAACGAGTACCAAGAGACCCAGTACTTC.

This clonotype was seen repeatedly, ten times or more. This sequence joins TRBV19 and TRBJ1-1; D is ambiguous. There are 12 residues in the CDR3. V lost 4 bases, J lost 4 bases, and 7 bases lay in between. Germline CDR1 and CDR2: LNHDA and SQIVND (reference sequence). The CDR3 reads CASSTGRTEAFF. The DNA for the CDR3 is TGTGCCAGTAGTACCGGACGCACTGAAGCTTTCTTT.

This clonotype showed up just a few times. This chain joins TRBV6-5 and TRBJ2-2; weak D call: TRBD2 (5 bases). The CDR3 covers 15 residues. With 2 bases removed from V and 3 bases from J, the gap between germline ends came to 10 bases. Germline V gives CDR1 MNHEY, CDR2 SVGAGI. The CDR3 reads CASSYGLAYTGELFF. The CDR3 bases are TGTGCCAGCAGTTACGGACTCGCGTACACCGGGGAGCTGTTTTTT.

The chain links TRBV29-1 to TRBJ2-7; unclear D gene. Trimming left V 4 bases short and J 1 base short, with 11 bases between. The CDR3 runs 13 residues. Germline CDR1 SQVTM, CDR2 ANQGSEA. The CDR3 DNA is TGCAGCGTTGTTTCCACCCTTTCCTACGAGCAGTACTTC. Translated, it gives CSVVSTLSYEQYF.

This clonotype was recorded at least ten times. The chain couples TRBV7-2 to TRBJ2-3; 8 bases are shared with TRBD1. Germline CDR1 and CDR2: SGHTA and FQGNSA. The J segment lost 4 bases and the V segment lost 1 base, leaving 7 bases of the junction unmatched. This CDR3 is built from 16 residues. CDR3 protein: CASSLEGWGQADTQYF. The CDR3 nucleotides read TGTGCCAGCAGCTTAGAGGGGTGGGGACAGGCAGATACGCAGTATTTT. The whole variable domain, filled in from reference TRBV7-2 and TRBJ2-3, reads GAGVSQSPSNKVTEKGKDVELRCDPISGHTALYWYRQSLGQGLEFLIYFQGNSAPDKSGLPSDRFSAERTGGSVSTLTIQRTQQEDSAVYLCASSLEGWGQADTQYFGPGTRLTVL.

The V gene is TRBV2, the J gene TRBJ2-1; D gene uncertain. Germline assignment: CDR1 SNHLY and CDR2 FYNNEI. Trimming stripped 6 bases from V and 2 bases from J, with 2 bases between. CDR3 length equals 11 residues. CDR3 nucleotide sequence: TGTGCCAGCAGACCCTACAATGAGCAGTTCTTC. The encoded protein is CASRPYNEQFF.

This clonotype occurred once. The chain links TRBV29-1 to TRBJ2-2; 13 bases fit TRBD2. The CDR3 has 16 residues. CDR1 is SQVTM and CDR2 is ANQGSEA in the germline V gene. Germline trimming cut 7 bases from V and 0 bases from J; bases unmatched to any gene: 5. The CDR3 sequence is CSARLAGGPNTGELFF. The CDR3 DNA sequence: TGCAGCGCCCGACTAGCGGGGGGTCCGAACACCGGGGAGCTGTTTTTT.

This clonotype was found a few times. The rearrangement uses TRBV6-2 or TRBV6-3 and TRBJ2-6; 7 positions match TRBD1. After removal of 2 bases from V and 0 bases from J, the junction contained 4 bases not matched to a gene. This CDR3 is built from 17 residues. CDR1 MNHEY and CDR2 SVGEGT come from the germline V gene. The CDR3 reads CASSYTGEPSGANVLTF. Here the CDR3 DNA reads TGTGCCAGCAGTTACACAGGGGAACCCTCTGGGGCCAACGTCCTGACTTTC.

This clonotype occurred once. The chain uses TRBV24-1 and TRBJ1-5; 7 bases align to TRBD1. This CDR3 is 19 amino acids long. V gave up 8 bases and J gave up 0 bases; unmatched junction bases: 18. Germline CDR1 and CDR2: KGHDR and SFDVKD. CDR3 DNA: TGTGCCACCACTTTACTCGACCGGGACAGCCCATATAGCAATCAGCCCCAGCATTTT. Translated: CATTLLDRDSPYSNQPQHF.

The rearrangement uses TRBV28 and TRBJ2-7; the D is unclear. This CDR3 is 13 amino acids long. Trimming took off 7 bases at V and 2 bases at J, with 12 bases between the two ends. CDR1 MDHEN and CDR2 SYDVKM come from the germline V gene. The CDR3 DNA is TGTGCCAGCACGGATTCAGGAACCTACGAGCAGTACTTC. The encoded protein is CASTDSGTYEQYF. The full variable domain, with the rest looked up from reference TRBV28 and TRBJ2-7, is DVKVTQSSRYLVKRTGEKVFLECVQDMDHENMFWYRQDPGLGLRLIYFSYDVKMKEKGDIPEGYSVSREKKERFSLILESASTNQTSMYLCASTDSGTYEQYFGPGTRLTVT.

This chain links TRBV27 with TRBJ1-5; tentative D call: TRBD1 (5 bases). The V gene lost 8 bases and the J gene lost 0 bases, with 11 bases spanning the gap. This CDR3 is built from 14 residues. CDR1 is MNHEY and CDR2 is SMNVEV in the germline V gene (reference sequence). CDR3 sequence: CASGTDDSNQPQHF. CDR3 nucleotide sequence: TGTGCCAGCGGGACGGATGATAGCAATCAGCCCCAGCATTTT.

This clonotype was counted many times. The V call is TRBV5-5, the J call TRBJ2-7; D possibly corresponds to TRBD2 (6 bases). This CDR3 region has 13 residues. V lost 4 bases to trimming and J lost 3 bases, with 11 bases between them. From germline, CDR1 is SGHKS and CDR2 YYEKEE (reference sequence). The CDR3 nucleotides are TGTGCCAGCAGCCCTAGCGCCATCTACGAGCAGTACTTC. This sequence encodes CASSPSAIYEQYF.

The table lists this clonotype with a few counts. The J gene is TRBJ1-2, the V gene TRBV20-1, with TRBD1 matching 7 bases. The J segment lost 1 base and the V segment lost 6 bases, leaving 5 bases of the junction unmatched. The germline V gene encodes CDR1 DFQATT and CDR2 SNEGSKA (reference sequence). The CDR3 spans 13 residues. CDR3 residues: CSAIGTDNYGYTF. In DNA form, the CDR3 reads TGCAGTGCCATCGGGACAGATAACTATGGCTACACCTTC.

The sample holds many counts of this clonotype. This chain connects TRBV7-2 to TRBJ2-3, with D possibly matching TRBD1 (7 bases). V gave up 5 bases and J gave up 5 bases, with 17 bases separating them. The CDR3 consists of 15 residues. In germline, CDR1 is SGHTA, CDR2 FQGNSA. This chain's CDR3 is CASSPIQGGKDTQYF. For the CDR3, the DNA is TGTGCCAGCAGCCCCATCCAGGGGGGCAAAGATACGCAGTATTTT.

V usage is TRBV6-2 or TRBV6-3 and J usage is TRBJ2-7; either TRBD1 or TRBD2 may supply D (7 bases each). The length of the CDR3 is 16 residues. CDR1 MNHEY and CDR2 SVGEGT come from the germline V gene. V shed 6 bases and J shed 0 bases, with 18 bases lying between them. CDR3 nucleotide sequence: TGTGCCAGCAGGCGGGGAGGGGACAGATTCTCCTACGAGCAGTACTTC. This codes for CASRRGGDRFSYEQYF.

This clonotype was counted only a few times. The genes are TRBV7-9 and TRBJ2-1, with D tentatively TRBD1 or TRBD2 (6 bases each). Between the trimmed V and J ends, which lost 5 bases and 0 bases, there was a span of 14 bases. The CDR3 runs 16 residues. Germline V lookup: CDR1 SEHNR, CDR2 FQNEAQ (reference sequence). The CDR3 sequence: CASSPGASDSYNEQFF. In DNA, the CDR3 is TGTGCCAGCAGCCCGGGGGCCAGCGACTCCTACAATGAGCAGTTCTTC. The complete variable domain, with remaining parts taken from reference TRBV7-9 and TRBJ2-1, reads DTGVSQNPRHKITKRGQNVTFRCDPISEHNRLYWYRQTLGQGPEFLTYFQNEAQLEKSRLLSDRFSAERPKGSFSTLEIQRTEQGDSAMYLCASSPGASDSYNEQFFGPGTRLTVL.

This clonotype was recorded at least ten times. CDR3 bases: TGTGCCAGCAGAGGGACAATAGGCAATCAGCCCCAGCATTTT. It encodes CASRGTIGNQPQHF. V is TRBV2 and J is TRBJ1-5; a weak D match, TRBD1 (6 bases). Trimming took 6 bases from V and 2 from J, leaving 11 bases between them. The CDR3 sequence is 14 residues long. Germline V gives CDR1 SNHLY, CDR2 FYNNEI.

This clonotype was counted only a few times. The chain carries TRBV20-1 and TRBJ1-1; D ambiguous. The CDR3 is 12 residues long. Germline assignment: CDR1 DFQATT and CDR2 SNEGSKA (reference sequence). The V and J ends lost 0 bases and 4 bases respectively, with 6 bases between them. This CDR3 reads CSARDGSTEAFF. The DNA for the CDR3 is TGCAGTGCTAGAGATGGGTCCACTGAAGCTTTCTTT.

The gene calls are TRBV12-3 or TRBV12-4 and TRBJ1-5, with D maybe TRBD1 (5 bases). V dropped 2 bases and J dropped 1 base, with 9 bases sitting between them. The CDR3 is 15 amino acids. Here the CDR3 reads CASSLQGSSNQPQHF. The CDR3 DNA reads TGTGCCAGCAGTTTACAGGGATCGAGCAATCAGCCCCAGCATTTT.

This sequence joins TRBV11-2 and TRBJ2-7; D not resolved. CDR3 size: 15 residues. Per the germline V gene, CDR1 is SGHAT and CDR2 is FQNNGV. V lost 2 bases to trimming and J lost 4 bases, with 15 bases between them. The CDR3 reads CASSLYGGNRYEQYF. The DNA for the CDR3 is TGTGCCAGCAGCTTATATGGCGGCAACCGATACGAGCAGTACTTC. Complete variable domain (other parts from reference TRBV11-2 and TRBJ2-7): EAGVAQSPRYKIIEKRQSVAFWCNPISGHATLYWYQQILGQGPKLLIQFQNNGVVDDSQLPKDRFSAERLKGVDSTLKIQPAKLEDSAVYLCASSLYGGNRYEQYFGPGTRLTVT.

Many counts were recorded for this clonotype. This chain joins TRBV7-9 and TRBJ2-1; D might be TRBD1 (5 bases). Per the germline V gene, CDR1 is SEHNR and CDR2 is FQNEAQ (reference sequence). There are 14 residues in the CDR3. V was shortened by 2 bases and J by 7 bases, with 12 bases between the two germline ends. The CDR3 coding sequence is TGTGCCAGCAGCTTAATTCAGGGAAAAAATGAGCAGTTCTTC. It is translated as CASSLIQGKNEQFF.

This clonotype has ten or more counts. CDR3 loop: CASSASLTGTTYGYTF. The CDR3 DNA reads TGTGCCAGCAGCGCCTCCTTGACCGGGACAACTTATGGCTACACCTTC. The genes are TRBV7-8 and TRBJ1-2; weak D call: TRBD1 (6 bases). The CDR3 is made up of 16 amino acids. Trimming pared 5 bases from V and 5 bases from J, leaving 21 bases between. The germline V gene has CDR1 SGHVS and CDR2 FQNEAQ. Drawing the rest from reference TRBV7-8 and TRBJ1-2, the complete variable domain is GAGVSQSPRYKVAKRGQDVALRCDPISGHVSLFWYQQALGQGPEFLTYFQNEAQLDKSGLPSDRFFAERPEGSVSTLKIQRTQQEDSAVYLCASSASLTGTTYGYTFGSGTRLTVV.